What follows is one TCR beta chain and its context. Antigen unknown. The data were taken from a study of T cell responses to AZD1222 COVID-19 vaccine. Study overall: Samples with a second dose at about 4 or about 12 weeks were pooled together.

Profiled with immunoSEQ multiplex PCR; TCRdb holds only in-frame clones, not every one. Among under 200,000 clones listed, 90% to 95% were seen once. The CDR3 spans 12 residues. Study-wide findings and caveats: Among AZD1222 vaccinees, only five or six were seropositive at baseline.

The specimen comprised peripheral blood, sampled on day 0 of AZD1222 vaccination. This TCR came from an adult in good health. The rearrangement links TRBV21-1 to TRBJ1-3; the table assigns TRBD1, which was not confirmed against the DNA. TRBV21-1 is shown as a pseudogene. CDR3 sequence (DNA): TGTGCCAGCTATGCCGGACAGGGAAAGGAGTATTTT. This gives the protein CASYAGQGKEYF.